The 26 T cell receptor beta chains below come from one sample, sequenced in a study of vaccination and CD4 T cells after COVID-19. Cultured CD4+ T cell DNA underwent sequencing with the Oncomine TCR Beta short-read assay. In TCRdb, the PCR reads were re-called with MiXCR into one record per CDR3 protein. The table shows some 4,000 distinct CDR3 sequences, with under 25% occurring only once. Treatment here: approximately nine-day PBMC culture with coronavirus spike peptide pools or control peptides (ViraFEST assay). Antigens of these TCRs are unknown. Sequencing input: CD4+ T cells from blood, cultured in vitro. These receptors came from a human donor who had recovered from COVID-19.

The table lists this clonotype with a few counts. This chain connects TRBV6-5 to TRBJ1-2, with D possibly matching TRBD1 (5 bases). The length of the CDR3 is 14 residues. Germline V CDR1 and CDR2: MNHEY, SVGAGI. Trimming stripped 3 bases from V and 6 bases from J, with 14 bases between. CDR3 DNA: TGTGCCAGCAGTTATAATGGCAGGGTCCATGGCTACACCTTC. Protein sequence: CASSYNGRVHGYTF.

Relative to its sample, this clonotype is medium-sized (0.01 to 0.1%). The DNA of the CDR3 is TGCAGTGCTAGGACTAGCGGGGCCTCTGAGACCCAGTACTTC. Residues: CSARTSGASETQYF. The chain recombines TRBV20-1 with TRBJ2-5; 11 bases are a match to TRBD2. The CDR3 has 14 residues. V shed 3 bases and J 5 bases; nucleotides not matched to a gene: 5. Germline assignment: CDR1 DFQATT and CDR2 SNEGSKA (reference sequence).

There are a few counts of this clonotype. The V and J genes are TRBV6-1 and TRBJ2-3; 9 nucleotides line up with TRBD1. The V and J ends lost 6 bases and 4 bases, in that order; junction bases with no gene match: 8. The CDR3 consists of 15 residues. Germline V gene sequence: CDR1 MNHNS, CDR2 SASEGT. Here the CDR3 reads CASRNTGGMSDTQYF. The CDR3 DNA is TGTGCCAGCAGGAATACAGGGGGCATGTCAGATACGCAGTATTTT.

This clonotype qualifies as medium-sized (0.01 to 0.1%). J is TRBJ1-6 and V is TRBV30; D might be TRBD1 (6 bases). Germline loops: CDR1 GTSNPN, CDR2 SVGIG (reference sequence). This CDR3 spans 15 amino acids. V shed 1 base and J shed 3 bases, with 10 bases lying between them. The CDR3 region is CAWSGTVRYNSPLHF. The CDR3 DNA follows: TGTGCCTGGAGTGGGACAGTACGCTATAATTCACCCCTCCACTTT. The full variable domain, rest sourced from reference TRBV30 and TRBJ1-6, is SQTIHQWPATLVQPVGSPLSLECTVEGTSNPNLYWYRQAAGRGLQLLFYSVGIGQISSEVPQNLSASRPQDRQFILSSKKLLLSDSGFYLCAWSGTVRYNSPLHFGNGTRLTVT.

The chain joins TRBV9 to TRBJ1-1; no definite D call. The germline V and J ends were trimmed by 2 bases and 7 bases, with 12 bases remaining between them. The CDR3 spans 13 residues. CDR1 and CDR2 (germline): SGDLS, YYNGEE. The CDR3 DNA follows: TGTGCCAGCAGCGTTGCGCCGGAGGGTGAAGCTTTCTTT. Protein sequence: CASSVAPEGEAFF.

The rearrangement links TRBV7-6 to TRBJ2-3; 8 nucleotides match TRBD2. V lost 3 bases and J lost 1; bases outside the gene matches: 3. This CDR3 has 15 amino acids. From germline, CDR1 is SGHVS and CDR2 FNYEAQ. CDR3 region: CASSFGGVGTDTQYF. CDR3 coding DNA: TGTGCCAGCAGCTTCGGGGGGGTCGGCACAGATACGCAGTATTTT.

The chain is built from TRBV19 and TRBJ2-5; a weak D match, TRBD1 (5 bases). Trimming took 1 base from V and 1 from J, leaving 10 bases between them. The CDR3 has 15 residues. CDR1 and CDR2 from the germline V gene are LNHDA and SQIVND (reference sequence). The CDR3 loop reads CASSIAGLGQETQYF. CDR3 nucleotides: TGTGCCAGTAGTATAGCAGGGCTCGGCCAAGAGACCCAGTACTTC.

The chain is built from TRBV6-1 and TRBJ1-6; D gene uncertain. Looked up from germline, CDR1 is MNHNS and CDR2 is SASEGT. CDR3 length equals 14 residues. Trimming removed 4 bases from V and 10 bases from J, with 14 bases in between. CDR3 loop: CASSARLAESPLHF. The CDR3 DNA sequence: TGTGCCAGCAGTGCCCGATTAGCGGAATCACCCCTCCACTTT.

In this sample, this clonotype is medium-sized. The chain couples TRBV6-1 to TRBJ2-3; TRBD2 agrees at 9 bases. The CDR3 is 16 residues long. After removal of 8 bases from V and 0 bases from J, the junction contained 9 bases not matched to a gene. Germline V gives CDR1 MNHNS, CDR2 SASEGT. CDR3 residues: CASRFTSGSSTDTQYF. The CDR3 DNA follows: TGTGCCAGCCGCTTTACTAGCGGGTCTAGCACAGATACGCAGTATTTT.

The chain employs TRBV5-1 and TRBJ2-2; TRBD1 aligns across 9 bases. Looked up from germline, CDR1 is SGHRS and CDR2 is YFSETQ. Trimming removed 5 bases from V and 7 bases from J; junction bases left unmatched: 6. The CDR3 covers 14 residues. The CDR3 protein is CASSRTGESGELFF. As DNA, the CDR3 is TGCGCCAGCAGTCGGACAGGGGAGAGCGGGGAGCTGTTTTTT.

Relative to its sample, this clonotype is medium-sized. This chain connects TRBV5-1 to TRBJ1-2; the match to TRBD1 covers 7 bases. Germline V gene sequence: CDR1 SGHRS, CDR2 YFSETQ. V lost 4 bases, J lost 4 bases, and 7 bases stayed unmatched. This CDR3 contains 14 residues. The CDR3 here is CASSQGGEGYGYTF. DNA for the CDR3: TGCGCCAGCAGCCAAGGGGGCGAAGGCTATGGCTACACCTTC.

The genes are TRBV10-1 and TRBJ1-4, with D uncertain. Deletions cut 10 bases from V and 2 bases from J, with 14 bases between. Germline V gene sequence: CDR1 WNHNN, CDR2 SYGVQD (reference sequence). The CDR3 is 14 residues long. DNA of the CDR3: TGCGCCACCCCCGTTCGCGTCACTAATGAAAAACTGTTTTTT. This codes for CATPVRVTNEKLFF.

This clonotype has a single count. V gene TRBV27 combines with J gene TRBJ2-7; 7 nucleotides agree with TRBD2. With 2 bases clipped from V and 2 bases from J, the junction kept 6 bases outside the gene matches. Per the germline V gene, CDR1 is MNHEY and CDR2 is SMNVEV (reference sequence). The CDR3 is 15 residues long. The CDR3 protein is CASSLTGGFPYEQYF. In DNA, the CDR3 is TGTGCCAGCAGTTTAACGGGGGGTTTCCCCTACGAGCAGTACTTC.

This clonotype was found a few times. The CDR3 DNA sequence: TGTGCCAGCAGCCCAGGGGGCGAAGCTTTCTTT. Protein sequence: CASSPGGEAFF. This chain links TRBV9 with TRBJ1-1; 8 nucleotides align to TRBD1. Germline loops: CDR1 SGDLS, CDR2 YYNGEE. J lost 8 bases, V lost 4 bases, and 1 base had no gene match. CDR3 size: 11 residues.

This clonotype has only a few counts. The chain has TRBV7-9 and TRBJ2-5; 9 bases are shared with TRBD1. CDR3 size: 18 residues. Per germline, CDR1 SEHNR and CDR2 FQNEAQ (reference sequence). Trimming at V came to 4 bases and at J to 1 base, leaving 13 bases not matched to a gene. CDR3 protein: CASSSELESTGGQETQYF. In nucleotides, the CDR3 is TGTGCCAGCAGCTCCGAGCTTGAGTCGACAGGGGGCCAAGAGACCCAGTACTTC. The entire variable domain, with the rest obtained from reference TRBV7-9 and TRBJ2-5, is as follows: DTGVSQNPRHKITKRGQNVTFRCDPISEHNRLYWYRQTLGQGPEFLTYFQNEAQLEKSRLLSDRFSAERPKGSFSTLEIQRTEQGDSAMYLCASSSELESTGGQETQYFGPGTRLLVL.

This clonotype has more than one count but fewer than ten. This CDR3 reads CASSQYGTYEQYF. CDR3 in DNA: TGTGCCAGCAGCCAGTACGGGACCTACGAGCAGTACTTC. The rearrangement links TRBV3-1 to TRBJ2-7; D perhaps matches TRBD2 (5 bases). Germline CDR1 reads LGHDT; CDR2 reads YNNKEL (reference sequence). Trimming shortened V by 3 bases and J by 2 bases, and 8 bases separated the two germline ends. This CDR3 spans 13 amino acids.

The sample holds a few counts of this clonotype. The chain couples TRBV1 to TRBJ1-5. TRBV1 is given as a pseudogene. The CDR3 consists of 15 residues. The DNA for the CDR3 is TGCACCAGCAGCCCCTCCCTGGTAGCAAATCAGCCCCAGCATTTT. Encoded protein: CTSSPSLVANQPQHF.

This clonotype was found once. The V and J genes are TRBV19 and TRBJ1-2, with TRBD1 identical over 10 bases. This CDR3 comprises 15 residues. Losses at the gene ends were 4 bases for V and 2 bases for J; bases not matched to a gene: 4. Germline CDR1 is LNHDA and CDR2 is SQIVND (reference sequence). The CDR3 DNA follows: TGTGCCAGTAGTACCCGGGACAGGGGAAACTATGGCTACACCTTC. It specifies CASSTRDRGNYGYTF.

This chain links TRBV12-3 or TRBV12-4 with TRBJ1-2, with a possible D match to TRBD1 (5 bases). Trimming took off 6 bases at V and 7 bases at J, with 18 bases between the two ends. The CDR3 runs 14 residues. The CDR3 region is CASSLFGQGSGYTF. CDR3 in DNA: TGTGCCAGCAGCCTGTTCGGGCAGGGTAGTGGCTACACCTTC.

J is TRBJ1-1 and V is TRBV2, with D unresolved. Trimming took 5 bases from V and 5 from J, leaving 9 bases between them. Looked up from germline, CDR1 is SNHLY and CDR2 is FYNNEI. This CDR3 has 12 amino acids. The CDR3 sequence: CASSLPVTEAFF. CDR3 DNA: TGTGCCAGCAGTCTGCCAGTGACTGAAGCTTTCTTT.

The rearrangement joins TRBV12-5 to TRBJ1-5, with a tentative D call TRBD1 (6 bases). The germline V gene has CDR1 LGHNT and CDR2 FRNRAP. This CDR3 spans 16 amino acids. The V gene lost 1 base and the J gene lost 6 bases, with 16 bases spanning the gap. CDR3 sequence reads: CASGLGDTTEAQPQHF. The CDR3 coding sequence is TGTGCTAGTGGTTTGGGGGACACTACGGAGGCTCAGCCCCAGCATTTT.

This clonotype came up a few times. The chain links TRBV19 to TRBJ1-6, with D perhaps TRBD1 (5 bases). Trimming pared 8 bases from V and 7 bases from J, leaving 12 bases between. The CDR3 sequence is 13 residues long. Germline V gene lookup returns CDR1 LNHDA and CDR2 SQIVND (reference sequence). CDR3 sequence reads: CASLPGPNSPLHF. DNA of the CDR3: TGTGCCAGTTTACCGGGGCCAAATTCACCCCTCCACTTT. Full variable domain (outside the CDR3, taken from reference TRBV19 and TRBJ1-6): DGGITQSPKYLFRKEGQNVTLSCEQNLNHDAMYWYRQDPGQGLRLIYYSQIVNDFQKGDIAEGYSVSREKKESFPLTVTSAQKNPTAFYLCASLPGPNSPLHFGNGTRLTVT.

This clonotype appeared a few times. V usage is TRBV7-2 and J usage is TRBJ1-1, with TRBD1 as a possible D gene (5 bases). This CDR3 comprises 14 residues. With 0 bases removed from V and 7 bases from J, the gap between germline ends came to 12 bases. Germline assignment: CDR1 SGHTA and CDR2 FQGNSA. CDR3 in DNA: TGTGCCAGCAGCTTAGCGGGGGGTTACAGTGAAGCTTTCTTT. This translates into CASSLAGGYSEAFF. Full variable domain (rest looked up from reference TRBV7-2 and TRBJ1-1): GAGVSQSPSNKVTEKGKDVELRCDPISGHTALYWYRQSLGQGLEFLIYFQGNSAPDKSGLPSDRFSAERTGGSVSTLTIQRTQQEDSAVYLCASSLAGGYSEAFFGQGTRLTVV.

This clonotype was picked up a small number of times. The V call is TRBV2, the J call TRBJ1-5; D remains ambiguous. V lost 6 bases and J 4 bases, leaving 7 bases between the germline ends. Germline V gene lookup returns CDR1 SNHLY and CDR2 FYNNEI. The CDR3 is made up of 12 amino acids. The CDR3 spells CASRSANQPQHF. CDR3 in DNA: TGTGCCAGCAGGTCCGCGAATCAGCCCCAGCATTTT.

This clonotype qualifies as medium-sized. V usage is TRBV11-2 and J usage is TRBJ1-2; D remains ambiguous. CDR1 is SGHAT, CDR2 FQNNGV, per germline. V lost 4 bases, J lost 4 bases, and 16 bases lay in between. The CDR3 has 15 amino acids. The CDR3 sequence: CASSSYLRVSYGYTF. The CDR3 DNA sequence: TGTGCCAGCAGCTCGTATCTCCGGGTCTCCTATGGCTACACCTTC. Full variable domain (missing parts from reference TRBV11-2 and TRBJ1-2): EAGVAQSPRYKIIEKRQSVAFWCNPISGHATLYWYQQILGQGPKLLIQFQNNGVVDDSQLPKDRFSAERLKGVDSTLKIQPAKLEDSAVYLCASSSYLRVSYGYTFGSGTRLTVV.

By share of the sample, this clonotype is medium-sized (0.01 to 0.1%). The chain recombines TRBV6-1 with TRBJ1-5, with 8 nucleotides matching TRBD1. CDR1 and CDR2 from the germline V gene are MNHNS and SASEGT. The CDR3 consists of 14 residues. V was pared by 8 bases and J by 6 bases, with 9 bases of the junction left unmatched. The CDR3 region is CASGTTGAIQPQHF. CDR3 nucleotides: TGTGCCAGCGGGACGACAGGGGCGATTCAGCCCCAGCATTTT.